This T cell receptor beta chain came from a study of blood T cell repertoires in COVID-19. This clone was recorded only once. The CDR3 sequence is 13 residues long. The V and J ends lost 6 bases and 3 bases respectively, with 11 bases between them. Germline V gene lookup returns CDR1 LNHDA and CDR2 SQIVND (reference sequence). TCRdb's copy holds only in-frame clones and misses some; the assay was immunoSEQ multiplex PCR. The sample contains 300,000 to 350,000 clones, 90% of which appear only once. This sequence was found in a woman aged 18-29 years with acute COVID-19. Sequencing was carried out using PBMCs or T cells enriched from blood (not recorded which). This chain uses TRBV19 with TRBJ1-2; D is possibly TRBD1 (5 bases). The CDR3, as DNA: TGTGCCAGTAGCGGGGGGTACGACTATGGCTACACCTTC. Translated: CASSGGYDYGYTF. Using reference TRBV19 and TRBJ1-2 for the parts outside the CDR3, the full variable domain is DGGITQSPKYLFRKEGQNVTLSCEQNLNHDAMYWYRQDPGQGLRLIYYSQIVNDFQKGDIAEGYSVSREKKESFPLTVTSAQKNPTAFYLCASSGGYDYGYTFGSGTRLTVV.